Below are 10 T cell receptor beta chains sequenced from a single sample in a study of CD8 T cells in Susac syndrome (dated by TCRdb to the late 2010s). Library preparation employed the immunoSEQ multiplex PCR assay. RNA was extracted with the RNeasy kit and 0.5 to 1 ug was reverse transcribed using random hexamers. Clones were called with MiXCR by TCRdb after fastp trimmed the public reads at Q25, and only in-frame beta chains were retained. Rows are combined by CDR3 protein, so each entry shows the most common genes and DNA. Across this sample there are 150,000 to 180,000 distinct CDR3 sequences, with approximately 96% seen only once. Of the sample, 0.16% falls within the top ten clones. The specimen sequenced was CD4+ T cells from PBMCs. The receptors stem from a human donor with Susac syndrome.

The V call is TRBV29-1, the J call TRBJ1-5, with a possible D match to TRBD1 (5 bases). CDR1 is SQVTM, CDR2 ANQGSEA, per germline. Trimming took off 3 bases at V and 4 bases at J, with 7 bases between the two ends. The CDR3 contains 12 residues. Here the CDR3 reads CSVDRVNQPQHF. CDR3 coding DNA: TGCAGCGTTGACAGGGTGAATCAGCCCCAGCATTTT.

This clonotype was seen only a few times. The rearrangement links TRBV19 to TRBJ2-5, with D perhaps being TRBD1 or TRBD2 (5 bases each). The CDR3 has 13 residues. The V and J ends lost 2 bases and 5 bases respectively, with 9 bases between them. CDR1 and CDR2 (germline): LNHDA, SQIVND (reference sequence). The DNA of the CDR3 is TGTGCCAGTAGTATACGGGGCCGGGAGACCCAGTACTTC. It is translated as CASSIRGRETQYF.

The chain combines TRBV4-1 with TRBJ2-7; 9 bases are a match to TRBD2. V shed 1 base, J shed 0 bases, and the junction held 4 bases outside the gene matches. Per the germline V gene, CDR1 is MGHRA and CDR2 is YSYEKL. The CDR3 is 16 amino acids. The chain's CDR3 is CASSQVFSGGSYEQYF. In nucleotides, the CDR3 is TGCGCCAGCAGCCAAGTGTTTAGCGGGGGCTCCTACGAGCAGTACTTC.

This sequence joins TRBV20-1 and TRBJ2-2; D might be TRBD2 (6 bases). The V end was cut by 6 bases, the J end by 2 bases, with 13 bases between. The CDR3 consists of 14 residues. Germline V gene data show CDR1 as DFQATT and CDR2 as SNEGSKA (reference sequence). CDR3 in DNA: TGCAGTGCCAAGGCGGGGCTAAACACCGGGGAGCTGTTTTTT. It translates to CSAKAGLNTGELFF.

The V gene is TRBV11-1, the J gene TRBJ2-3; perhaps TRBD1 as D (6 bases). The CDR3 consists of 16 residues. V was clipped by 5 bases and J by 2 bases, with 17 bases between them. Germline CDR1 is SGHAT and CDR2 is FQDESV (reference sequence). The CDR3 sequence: CASSMTTGPSTDTQYF. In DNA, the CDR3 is TGTGCCAGCAGCATGACGACAGGACCCTCCACAGATACGCAGTATTTT. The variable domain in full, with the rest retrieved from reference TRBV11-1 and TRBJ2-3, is EAEVAQSPRYKITEKSQAVAFWCDPISGHATLYWYRQILGQGPELLVQFQDESVVDDSQLPKDRFSAERLKGVDSTLKIQPAELGDSAMYLCASSMTTGPSTDTQYFGPGTRLTVL.

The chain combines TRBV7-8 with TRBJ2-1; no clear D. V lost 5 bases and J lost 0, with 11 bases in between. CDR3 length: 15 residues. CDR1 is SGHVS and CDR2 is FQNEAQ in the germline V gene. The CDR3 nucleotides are TGTGCCAGCAGCCATCAGCCCCGCTCCTACAATGAGCAGTTCTTC. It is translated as CASSHQPRSYNEQFF.

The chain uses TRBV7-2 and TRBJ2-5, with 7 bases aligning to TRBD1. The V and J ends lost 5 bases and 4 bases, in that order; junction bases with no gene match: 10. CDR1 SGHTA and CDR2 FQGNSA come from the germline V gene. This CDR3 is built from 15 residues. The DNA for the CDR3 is TGTGCCAGCAGCCTGGCCGACAGGGACGGAGAGACCCAGTACTTC. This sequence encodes CASSLADRDGETQYF.

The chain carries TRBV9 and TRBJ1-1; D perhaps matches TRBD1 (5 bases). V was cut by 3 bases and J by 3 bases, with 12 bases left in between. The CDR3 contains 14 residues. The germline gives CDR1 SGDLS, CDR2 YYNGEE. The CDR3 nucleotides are TGTGCCAGCAGCGAAACCCCGGGGGACACTGAAGCTTTCTTT. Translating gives CASSETPGDTEAFF.

CDR3 nucleotides: TGTGCCAGCAGCCCACTTGCAGGGGACGAGCAGTACTTC. The encoded protein is CASSPLAGDEQYF. This chain uses TRBV11-2 with TRBJ2-7; a possible D gene is TRBD1 (6 bases). V dropped 5 bases and J dropped 5 bases, with 13 bases sitting between them. The germline CDR1 and CDR2 sequences are SGHAT and FQNNGV. The CDR3 has 13 amino acids.

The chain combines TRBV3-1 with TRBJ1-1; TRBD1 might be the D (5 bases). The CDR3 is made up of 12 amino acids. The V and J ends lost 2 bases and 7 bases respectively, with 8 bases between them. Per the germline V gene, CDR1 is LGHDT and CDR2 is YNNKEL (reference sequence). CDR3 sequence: CASSQWTHEAFF. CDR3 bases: TGTGCCAGCAGCCAATGGACACATGAAGCTTTCTTT. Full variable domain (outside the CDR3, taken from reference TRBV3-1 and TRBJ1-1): DTAVSQTPKYLVTQMGNDKSIKCEQNLGHDTMYWYKQDSKKFLKIMFSYNNKELIINETVPNRFSPKSPDKAHLNLHINSLELGDSAVYFCASSQWTHEAFFGQGTRLTVV.